The rows below give T cell receptor beta chains drawn from one sample of a study of CD8 T cells in ankylosing spondylitis. TCRdb re-derived calls from the 5' RACE reads in MiXCR, one entry per CDR3 protein. Of fewer than 550,000 distinct CDR3 sequences in the sample, about 5.2% were seen once. The sequenced material came from blood, either unsorted or a sorted T cell fraction (not recorded which). These receptors were taken from a male donor with ankylosing spondylitis. Both conserved end residues are part of each CDR3. The D gene is left open where the match is weak. Expanded clones are given a class, and other clones once, few, many or no size at all.

-	TRBV9	many	TRBJ1-1	CASSVVAGWDTEAFF	TGTGCCAGCAGCGTAGTGGCAGGGTGGGACACTGAAGCTTTCTTT
-	TRBV6-5	-	TRBJ2-5	CASSYTLGVLGRKETQYF	TGTGCCAGCAGTTACACCCTAGGGGTCCTCGGACGCAAAGAGACCCAGTACTTC
-	TRBV7-9	many	TRBJ2-7	CASSFWEYEQYF	TGTGCCAGCAGCTTTTGGGAGTACGAGCAGTACTTC
-	TRBV5-5	-	TRBJ2-2	CAISFGLIPGELFF	TGTGCCATCAGCTTTGGACTAATCCCCGGGGAGCTGTTTTTT
-	TRBV24-1	many	TRBJ2-5	CATSDQSGGGETQYF	TGTGCCACCAGTGATCAATCAGGGGGGGGAGAGACCCAGTACTTC
TRBD1	TRBV6-2/TRBV6-3	many	TRBJ2-7	CASSYQPGQGRYEQYF	TGTGCCAGCAGTTACCAGCCGGGACAGGGGCGCTACGAGCAGTACTTC
TRBD2	TRBV7-2	many	TRBJ2-7	CASSVSGRYEQYF	TGTGCCAGCAGCGTCAGCGGGAGGTACGAGCAGTACTTC
TRBD2	TRBV15	many	TRBJ2-3	CATSRRPRGGSRDTQYF	TGTGCCACCAGCAGACGACCTCGGGGCGGGAGTCGTGATACGCAGTATTTT
-	TRBV6-1	-	TRBJ2-1	CASSSQDSYNEQFF	TGTGCCAGCAGCTCACAGGACTCCTACAATGAGCAGTTCTTC
-	TRBV5-1	-	TRBJ2-2	CASSFLGLNTGELFF	TGCGCCAGCAGCTTTCTCGGGCTGAACACCGGGGAGCTGTTTTTT
-	TRBV28	many	TRBJ1-1	CASSLLIGAGNGAFF	TGTGCCAGCAGTTTATTAATCGGCGCAGGAAATGGAGCTTTCTTT
-	TRBV4-1	many	TRBJ1-5	CASSPRGFDGQPQHF	TGCGCCAGCAGCCCCCGCGGTTTCGATGGGCAGCCCCAGCATTTT
TRBD1	TRBV4-3	many	TRBJ1-2	CASSRAITGTGINYGYTF	TGCGCCAGCAGCCGCGCGATTACCGGGACAGGGATTAACTATGGCTACACCTTC
-	TRBV27	-	TRBJ1-2	CATGQNYGYTF	TGTGCCACCGGACAGAACTATGGCTACACCTTC
-	TRBV20-1	many	TRBJ1-3	CSASKGHGNTIYF	TGCAGTGCTAGTAAGGGGCATGGAAACACCATATATTTT
-	TRBV5-1	many	TRBJ2-1	CASSLGAGTVYNEQFF	TGCGCCAGCAGCTTGGGGGCGGGAACGGTGTACAATGAGCAGTTCTTC
-	TRBV5-1	-	TRBJ2-1	CASSADNYNEQFF	TGCGCCAGCAGCGCAGACAACTACAATGAGCAGTTCTTC
-	TRBV29-1	many	TRBJ2-7	CSVTGESYEQYF	TGCAGCGTCACGGGGGAATCCTACGAGCAGTACTTC
-	TRBV10-3	few	TRBJ2-7	CAISESGGQHYEQYF	TGTGCCATCAGTGAGTCGGGAGGACAGCACTACGAGCAGTACTTC
-	TRBV3-1	-	TRBJ1-6	CASSQVGGAGNSPLHF	TGTGCCAGCAGCCAAGTGGGGGGAGCAGGTAATTCACCCCTCCACTTT
TRBD2	TRBV9	many	TRBJ2-1	CASSEDGGAGNEQFF	TGTGCCAGCAGCGAGGACGGGGGGGCAGGGAATGAGCAGTTCTTC
-	TRBV10-3	many	TRBJ2-7	CAISAGRSSYEQYF	TGTGCCATCAGTGCAGGTCGGAGCTCCTACGAGCAGTACTTC
-	TRBV15	many	TRBJ1-1	CATSRSDRLGAFF	TGTGCCACCAGCAGATCTGACAGGCTGGGGGCTTTCTTT
TRBD1	TRBV7-2	few	TRBJ2-7	CASSLAPGQGYYEQYF	TGTGCCAGCAGCTTAGCACCGGGACAGGGATATTACGAGCAGTACTTC
-	TRBV30	many	TRBJ1-5	CAWSRGSLNQPQHF	TGTGCCTGGAGTAGAGGTAGCCTAAATCAGCCCCAGCATTTT
-	TRBV6-1	few	TRBJ1-1	CASSVWMSGNTEAFF	TGTGCCAGCAGTGTTTGGATGTCAGGGAACACTGAAGCTTTCTTT
-	TRBV20-1	many	TRBJ2-1	CSASKEQFF	TGCAGTGCTAGTAAAGAGCAGTTCTTC
-	TRBV12-3/TRBV12-4	-	TRBJ2-7	CASSTRPSYEQYF	TGTGCCAGCAGCACTCGTCCTTCCTACGAGCAGTACTTC
-	TRBV12-3/TRBV12-4	-	TRBJ2-5	CASSLTGAPKETQYF	TGTGCCAGCAGCTTGACAGGCGCTCCCAAAGAGACCCAGTACTTC
TRBD2	TRBV15	many	TRBJ2-1	CATSRDLGGLAGGFEQFF	TGTGCCACCAGCAGAGATCTGGGGGGACTAGCGGGAGGTTTTGAGCAGTTCTTC
-	TRBV5-1	many	TRBJ2-7	CASSLESSRPYEQYF	TGCGCCAGCAGCTTGGAGTCTAGCAGACCCTACGAGCAGTACTTC
-	TRBV28	many	TRBJ1-2	CASSLASTGVNYGYTF	TGTGCCAGCAGTTTAGCCTCTACAGGCGTCAACTATGGCTACACCTTC
-	TRBV27	many	TRBJ2-3	CASSPRSFNTQYF	TGTGCCAGCAGTCCTCGCAGCTTCAATACGCAGTATTTT
-	TRBV28	-	TRBJ2-2	CASSLKGWADTGELFF	TGTGCCAGCAGTTTAAAAGGGTGGGCAGACACCGGGGAGCTGTTTTTT
-	TRBV15	many	TRBJ1-2	CATSVGGYGYTF	TGTGCCACCAGCGTTGGGGGCTATGGCTACACCTTC
-	TRBV5-5	many	TRBJ2-1	CASSHTSFEQFF	TGTGCCAGCAGCCACACTAGCTTTGAGCAGTTCTTC
-	TRBV7-2	many	TRBJ2-3	CASSLEVLVPDTQYF	TGTGCCAGCAGCTTAGAGGTACTAGTACCAGATACGCAGTATTTT
TRBD1	TRBV5-5	many	TRBJ2-1	CASSSPGTGYNEQFF	TGTGCCAGCAGCTCACCCGGGACAGGGTACAATGAGCAGTTCTTC
TRBD1	TRBV10-3	many	TRBJ1-4	CATRDRGPEKLFF	TGTGCCACCCGGGACAGGGGGCCTGAAAAACTGTTTTTT
TRBD2	TRBV7-6	few	TRBJ2-7	CASSWPGTSYEQYF	TGTGCCAGCAGCTGGCCCGGGACTAGCTACGAGCAGTACTTC
TRBD1	TRBV5-1	many	TRBJ2-2	CASSNPRQGTGELFF	TGCGCCAGCTCCAATCCTAGACAGGGCACCGGGGAGCTGTTTTTT
TRBD1	TRBV7-2	many	TRBJ1-1	CASSLVVQGSEAFF	TGTGCCAGCAGCTTAGTAGTACAGGGGTCTGAAGCTTTCTTT